This TCR beta chain was sequenced in a study of blood T cell repertoires in COVID-19. CDR3 size: 14 residues. Trimming took 3 bases from V and 3 from J, leaving 11 bases between them. Germline V gene data show CDR1 as LNHDA and CDR2 as SQIVND (reference sequence). In its sample, this clone was seen once. Profiled with immunoSEQ multiplex PCR; TCRdb holds only in-frame clones, not every one. This sample has 160,000 or so clones, with 90% to 95% found just once. This sequence originates from a woman in her sixties with COVID-19, enrolled during active disease. This chain uses TRBV19 with TRBJ1-2; D may be TRBD1 (6 bases). Sequencing was done on a sample of peripheral blood. CDR3 region: CASSMWGLDYGYTF. DNA of the CDR3: TGTGCCAGTAGTATGTGGGGGCTCGACTATGGCTACACCTTC. The full variable domain, completed using reference TRBV19 and TRBJ1-2, is DGGITQSPKYLFRKEGQNVTLSCEQNLNHDAMYWYRQDPGQGLRLIYYSQIVNDFQKGDIAEGYSVSREKKESFPLTVTSAQKNPTAFYLCASSMWGLDYGYTFGSGTRLTVV.